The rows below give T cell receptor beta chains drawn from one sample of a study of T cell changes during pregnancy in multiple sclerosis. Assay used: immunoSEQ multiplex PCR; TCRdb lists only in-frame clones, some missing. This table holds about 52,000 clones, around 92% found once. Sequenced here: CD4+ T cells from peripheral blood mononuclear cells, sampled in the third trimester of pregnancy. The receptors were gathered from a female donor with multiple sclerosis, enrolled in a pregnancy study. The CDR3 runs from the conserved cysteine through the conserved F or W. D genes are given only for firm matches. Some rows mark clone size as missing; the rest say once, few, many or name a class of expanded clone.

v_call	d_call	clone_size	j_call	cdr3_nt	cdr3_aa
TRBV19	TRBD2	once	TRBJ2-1	TGTGCCAGTAGTGTAGGACTAGCACAGGGTGAGTTCTTC	CASSVGLAQGEFF
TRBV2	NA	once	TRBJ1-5	TGTGCCAGCAGTGAGGCAGGGGTAACAGCCTCCCCTAATCAGCCCCAGCATTTT	CASSEAGVTASPNQPQHF
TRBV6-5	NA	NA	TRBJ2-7	TGTGCCAGCAGTTCCGACCCTAGCAGCTACGAGCAGTACTTC	CASSSDPSSYEQYF
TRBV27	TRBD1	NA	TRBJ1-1	TGTGCCAGCAGTTATACAGGGGCCCTGATGCCTGAAGCTTTCTTT	CASSYTGALMPEAFF
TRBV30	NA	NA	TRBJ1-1	TGTGCCTCGCAGGGTCAAACTGAAGCTTTCTTT	CASQGQTEAFF
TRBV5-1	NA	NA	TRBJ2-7	TGCGCCAGCAGTTGGGCCGCGGGGTCGTACGAGCAGTACTTC	CASSWAAGSYEQYF
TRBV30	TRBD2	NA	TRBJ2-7	TGTGCCTGGAGTGACGGGACTAGCGGCGCCCCGAGCTCCTACGAGCAGTACTTC	CAWSDGTSGAPSSYEQYF
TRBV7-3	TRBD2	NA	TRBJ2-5	TGTGCCAGCAGCTTAGTTGGGCGGGGGGGCCAAGAGACCCAGTACTTC	CASSLVGRGGQETQYF
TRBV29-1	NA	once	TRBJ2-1	TGCAGCGTTGTGGGGGCGGGGGATATCAATGAGCAGTTCTTC	CSVVGAGDINEQFF
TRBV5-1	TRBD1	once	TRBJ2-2	TGCGCCAGCAGCTTCGTTCGGACAGGGGGTGACACCGGGGAGCTGTTTTTT	CASSFVRTGGDTGELFF
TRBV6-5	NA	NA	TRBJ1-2	TGTGCCAGCGGGGTGCAAGGGGTTCAGGGCTACACCTTC	CASGVQGVQGYTF
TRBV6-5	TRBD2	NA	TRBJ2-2	TGTGCCAGCAGTTACTTGGTAGCGGGGCACACCGGGGAGCTGTTTTTT	CASSYLVAGHTGELFF
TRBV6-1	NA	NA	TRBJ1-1	TGTGCCAGCAGAGAGACGGTAGACCGGGGAGCTTTCTTT	CASRETVDRGAFF
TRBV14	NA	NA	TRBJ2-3	TGTGCCAGCAGCAGGGGCTCATCTACGCAGTATTTT	CASSRGSSTQYF
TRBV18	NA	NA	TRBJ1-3	TGTGCCAGCTCACCAAGGAGGGCCTCTGGAAACACCATATATTTT	CASSPRRASGNTIYF
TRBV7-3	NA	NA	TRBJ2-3	TGTGCCAGCAGCTTCAAACAGGGAGCTACGCAGTATTTT	CASSFKQGATQYF
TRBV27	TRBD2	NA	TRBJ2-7	TGTGCCACCAAGCCGTCGCGTAGCGGGACCCCCTCCTACGAGCAGTACTTC	CATKPSRSGTPSYEQYF
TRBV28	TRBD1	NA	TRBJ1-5	TGTGCCAGCAGTGCCCGACAGGGGACGATGGATCAGCCCCAGCATTTT	CASSARQGTMDQPQHF
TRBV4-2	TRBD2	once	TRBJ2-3	TGTGCCAGCAGCCAAGGGGCGGCGGGAGGGGATACGCAGTATTTT	CASSQGAAGGDTQYF
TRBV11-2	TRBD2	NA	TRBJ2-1	TGTGCCAGCAGCCCGGGACTAGCGTTTCAGTTCTTC	CASSPGLAFQFF
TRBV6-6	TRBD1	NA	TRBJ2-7	TGTGCCAGCAGTTACTCAGGGGGCCCGAGTCGCGAGCAGTACTTC	CASSYSGGPSREQYF
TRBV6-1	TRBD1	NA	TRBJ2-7	TGTGCCAGCAGTGGGGGGACAGGGGGCATCTACGAGCAGTACTTC	CASSGGTGGIYEQYF
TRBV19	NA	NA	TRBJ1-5	TGTGCCACCCAAGACAGGTCAATCATTTCCAATCAGCCCCAGCATTTT	CATQDRSIISNQPQHF
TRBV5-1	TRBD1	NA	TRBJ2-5	TGCGCCAGCGGCATCGCGACAGGGGAGGAGACCCAGTACTTC	CASGIATGEETQYF
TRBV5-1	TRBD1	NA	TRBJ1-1	TGCGCCAGCAGCTTGGATGGACAGGTGAGCACTGAAGCTTTCTTT	CASSLDGQVSTEAFF